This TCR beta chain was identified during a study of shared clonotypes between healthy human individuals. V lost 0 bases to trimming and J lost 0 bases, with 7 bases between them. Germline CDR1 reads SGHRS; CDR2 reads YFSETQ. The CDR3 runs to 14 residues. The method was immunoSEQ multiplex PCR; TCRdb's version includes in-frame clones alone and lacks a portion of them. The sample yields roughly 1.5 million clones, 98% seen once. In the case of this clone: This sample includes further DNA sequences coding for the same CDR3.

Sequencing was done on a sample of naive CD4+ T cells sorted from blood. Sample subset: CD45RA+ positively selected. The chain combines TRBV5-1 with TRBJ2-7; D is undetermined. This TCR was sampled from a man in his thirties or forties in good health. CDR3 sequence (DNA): TGCGCCAGCAGCTTGGGTCTTAGCTCCTACGAGCAGTACTTC. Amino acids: CASSLGLSSYEQYF.